This T cell receptor (beta chain) was profiled in a study of blood T cell repertoires in COVID-19. Study background: Spain, Italy and the United States supplied samples that represented acute and convalescent COVID-19. Nucleic acid was either cDNA or gDNA, and it came from T cells, B-cell-depleted T cells, or PBMCs.

The CDR3 consists of 13 residues. Germline CDR1 and CDR2: SNHLY and FYNNEI. Trimming took 11 bases from V and 2 from J; bases not matched to a gene: 7. Original processing notes: It was from reference gene primer amplification that nucleated cell counts were estimated. Clones were sequenced by immunoSEQ multiplex PCR, and TCRdb holds only the in-frame ones, with some missing. V and J calls and clone size are given by that table; D and trimming were obtained from the DNA. This table holds under 200,000 clones, roughly 85% found once. The chain combines TRBV2 with TRBJ2-3, with 7 bases that match TRBD1. Source material: peripheral blood. The clonotype was recovered from a man in his sixties with active or convalescent COVID-19. The CDR3, as DNA: TGTGCCCGAGGCGACAGGGCCACAGATACGCAGTATTTT. This encodes CARGDRATDTQYF.